This TCR beta chain emerged from a study of shared clonotypes between healthy human individuals. This CDR3 has 14 residues. The V end was cut by 4 bases, the J end by 2 bases, with 11 bases between. Germline values: CDR1 SNHLY, CDR2 FYNNEI. Study-wide points: A handful of donors held about 5% of naive CD4 clonotypes in common.

Note on this clone: The antigen remains undetermined.

Assay: immunoSEQ multiplex PCR; the TCRdb copy retains only in-frame clones and omits some. The table lists millions of clones, roughly 94% of them singletons. Material: naive CD4+ T cells sorted from blood. Subset here: CD45RA+ positively selected. This chain joins TRBV2 and TRBJ2-5; D is uncertain. The clonotype comes from a man between 18 and 29 years old in good health. The CDR3 loop reads CASSAWQTQETQYF. In nucleotides, the CDR3 is TGTGCCAGCAGTGCTTGGCAGACTCAAGAGACCCAGTACTTC.